This T cell receptor (beta chain) was recorded in a study of OX40 agonist ivuxolimab in advanced cancers. Unmatched junction bases numbered 11, after V lost 3 bases and J lost 12 bases. There are 14 residues in the CDR3. Looked up from germline, CDR1 is SGHNT and CDR2 is YYREEE (reference sequence). The protocol was immunoSEQ multiplex PCR, while the TCRdb copy is restricted to in-frame clones and leaves out a portion. The profile shows roughly 60,000 clones, around 93% of them singletons. This chain links TRBV5-4 with TRBJ2-7; 11 bases map to TRBD2. The source material was CD4+ or CD8+ T cells sorted from blood, sampled in a trial of the OX40 agonist ivuxolimab. This receptor was identified in an adult with an advanced solid tumor such as melanoma, head and neck, liver or kidney cancer. The DNA for the CDR3 is TGTGCCAGCAGCTCCGGCCTTGGCCTAGCGGGAGGGTACTTC. This gives the protein CASSSGLGLAGGYF.